This TCR beta chain was captured by sequencing in a study of graft-versus-host responses after intestinal transplantation. Across the whole study: Recipients received multivisceral, liver-intestinal, or isolated intestinal transplants.

Trimming shortened V by 2 bases and J by 9 bases, and 9 bases separated the two germline ends. CDR1 is SGHNT, CDR2 YYREEE, per germline (reference sequence). CDR3 length: 12 residues. Worth noting for this clone: The antigen is unknown.

Assay: immunoSEQ multiplex PCR; the TCRdb copy retains only in-frame clones and omits some. Of roughly 46,000 clones listed, 90% to 95% are singletons. Study findings and constraints: Within allografts, high graft-versus-host to host-versus-graft clonal ratios were seen among patients with graft-donor T cell macrochimerism. HvG clone declines early post-transplant were associated with peak circulating GvH levels. There were GvH clones found in recipient marrow, and some of them appeared first in ileum or blood.

The sample was PBMCs, taken about 120 weeks after a first intestinal transplant, on the day of a second. The chain carries TRBV5-4 and TRBJ2-1; tentative D call: TRBD2 (5 bases). This TCR was recovered from a human patient who received an intestinal transplant, so some T cells may come from the graft donor. In DNA form, the CDR3 reads TGTGCCAGCAGCTTAGGACTCGGTGAGCAGTTCTTC. It encodes CASSLGLGEQFF.